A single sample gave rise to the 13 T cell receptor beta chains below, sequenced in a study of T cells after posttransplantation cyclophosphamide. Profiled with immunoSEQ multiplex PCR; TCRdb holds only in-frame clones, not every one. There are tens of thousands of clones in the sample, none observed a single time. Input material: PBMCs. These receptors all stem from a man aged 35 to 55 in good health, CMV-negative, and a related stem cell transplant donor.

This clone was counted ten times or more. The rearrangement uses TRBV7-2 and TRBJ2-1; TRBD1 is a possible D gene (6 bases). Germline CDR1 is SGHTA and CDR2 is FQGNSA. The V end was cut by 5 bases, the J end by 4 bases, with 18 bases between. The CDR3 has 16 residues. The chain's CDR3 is CASSLLAGAAYNEQFF. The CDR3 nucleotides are TGTGCCAGCAGCCTACTCGCAGGGGCTGCGTACAATGAGCAGTTCTTC.

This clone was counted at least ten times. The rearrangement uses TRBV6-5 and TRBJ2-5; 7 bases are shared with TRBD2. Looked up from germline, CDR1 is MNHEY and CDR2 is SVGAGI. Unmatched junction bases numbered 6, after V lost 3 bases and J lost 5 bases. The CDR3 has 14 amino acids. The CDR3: CASSYRRGGETQYF. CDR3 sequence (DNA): TGTGCCAGCAGTTATAGGAGGGGAGGGGAGACCCAGTACTTC.

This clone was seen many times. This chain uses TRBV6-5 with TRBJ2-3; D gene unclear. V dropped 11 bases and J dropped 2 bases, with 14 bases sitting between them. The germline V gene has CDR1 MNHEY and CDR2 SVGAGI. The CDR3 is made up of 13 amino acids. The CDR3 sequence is CALELGATDTQYF. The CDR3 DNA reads TGTGCCCTCGAGCTCGGAGCCACAGATACGCAGTATTTT.

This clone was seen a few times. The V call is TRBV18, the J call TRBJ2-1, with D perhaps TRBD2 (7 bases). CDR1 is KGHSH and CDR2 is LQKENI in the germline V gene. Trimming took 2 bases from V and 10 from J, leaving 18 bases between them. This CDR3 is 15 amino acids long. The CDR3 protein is CASSPSGTRSQEQFF. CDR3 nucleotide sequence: TGTGCCAGCTCACCAAGCGGGACACGGTCTCAGGAGCAGTTCTTC.

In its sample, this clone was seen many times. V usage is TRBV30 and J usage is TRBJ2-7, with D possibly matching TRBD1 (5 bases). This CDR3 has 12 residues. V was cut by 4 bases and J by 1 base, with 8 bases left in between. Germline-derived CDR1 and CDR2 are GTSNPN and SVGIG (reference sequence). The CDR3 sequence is CAWTDRSYEQYF. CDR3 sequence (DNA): TGTGCCTGGACCGACAGATCCTACGAGCAGTACTTC.

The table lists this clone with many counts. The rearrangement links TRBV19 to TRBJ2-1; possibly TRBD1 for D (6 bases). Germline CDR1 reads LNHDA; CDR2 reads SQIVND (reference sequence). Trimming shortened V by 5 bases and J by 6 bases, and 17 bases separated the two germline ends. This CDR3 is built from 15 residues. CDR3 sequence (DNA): TGTGCCAGTAGTTCCCGACAGGATCTCCCCAATGAGCAGTTCTTC. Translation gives CASSSRQDLPNEQFF. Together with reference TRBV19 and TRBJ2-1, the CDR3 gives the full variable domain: DGGITQSPKYLFRKEGQNVTLSCEQNLNHDAMYWYRQDPGQGLRLIYYSQIVNDFQKGDIAEGYSVSREKKESFPLTVTSAQKNPTAFYLCASSSRQDLPNEQFFGPGTRLTVL.

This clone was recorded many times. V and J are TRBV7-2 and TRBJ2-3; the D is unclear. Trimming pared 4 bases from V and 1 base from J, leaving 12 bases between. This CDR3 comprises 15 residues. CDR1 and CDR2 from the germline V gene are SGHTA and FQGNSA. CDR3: CASSSSVQGTDTQYF. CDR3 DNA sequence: TGTGCCAGCAGCTCTTCAGTGCAAGGCACAGATACGCAGTATTTT.

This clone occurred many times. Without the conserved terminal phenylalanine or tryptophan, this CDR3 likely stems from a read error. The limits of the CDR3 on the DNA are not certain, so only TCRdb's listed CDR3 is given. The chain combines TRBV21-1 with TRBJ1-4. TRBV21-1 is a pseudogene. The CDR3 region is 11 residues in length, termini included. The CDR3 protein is CASGTHWMGSG.

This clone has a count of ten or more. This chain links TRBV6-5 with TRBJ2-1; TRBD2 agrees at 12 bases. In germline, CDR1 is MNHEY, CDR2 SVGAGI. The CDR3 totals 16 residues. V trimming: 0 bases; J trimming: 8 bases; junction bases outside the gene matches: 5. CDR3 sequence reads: CASSYSLAGGLYEQFF. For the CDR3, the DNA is TGTGCCAGCAGTTACTCCCTAGCGGGAGGGCTCTATGAGCAGTTCTTC.

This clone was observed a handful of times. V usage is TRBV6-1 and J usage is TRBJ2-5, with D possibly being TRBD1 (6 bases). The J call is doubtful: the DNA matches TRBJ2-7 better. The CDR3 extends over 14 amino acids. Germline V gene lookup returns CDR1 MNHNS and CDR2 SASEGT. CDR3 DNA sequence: TGTGCCAGCAGCGCCTCGGGACAAATGTACGAGCAGTACTTC. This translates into CASSASGQMYEQYF.

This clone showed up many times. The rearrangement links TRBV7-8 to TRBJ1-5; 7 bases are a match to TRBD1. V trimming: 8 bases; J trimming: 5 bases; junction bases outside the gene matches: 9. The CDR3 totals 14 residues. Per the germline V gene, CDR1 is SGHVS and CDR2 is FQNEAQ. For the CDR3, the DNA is TGTGCCAGCTCAATCAGGGGGGTAGATCAGCCCCAGCATTTT. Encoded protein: CASSIRGVDQPQHF.

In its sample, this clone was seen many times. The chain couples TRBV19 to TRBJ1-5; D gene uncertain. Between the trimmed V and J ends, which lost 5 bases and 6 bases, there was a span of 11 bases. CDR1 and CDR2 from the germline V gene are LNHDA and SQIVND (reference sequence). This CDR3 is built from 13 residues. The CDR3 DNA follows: TGTGCCAGTAGTCCCTCGGCGGTTCAGCCCCAGCATTTT. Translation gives CASSPSAVQPQHF.

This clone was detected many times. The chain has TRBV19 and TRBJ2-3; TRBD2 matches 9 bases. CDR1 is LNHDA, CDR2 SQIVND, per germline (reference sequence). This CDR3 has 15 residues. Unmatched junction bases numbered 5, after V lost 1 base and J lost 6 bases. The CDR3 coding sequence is TGTGCCAGTAGTATAGCCGCGGGAGGGCCCGATACGCAGTATTTT. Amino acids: CASSIAAGGPDTQYF.